This is a list of T cell receptor beta chains from one sample in a study of blood T cell repertoires in COVID-19. Method: immunoSEQ multiplex PCR; TCRdb's copy keeps in-frame clones and lacks some. The repertoire includes more than 25,000 clones, roughly 90% of them detected once, and 24% sits in the top ten. Sequencing used peripheral blood. These receptors all stem from a human donor with active COVID-19. The donor label of this sample is uncertain. Both conserved end residues are part of each CDR3. Only part of the rows carry a size: once, few, many, or a class if the clone is expanded.

J gene: TRBJ1-3; V gene: TRBV15; clone size: .; CDR3 protein: CATSTGQIQDFSGNTIYF
J gene: TRBJ1-2; V gene: TRBV5-4; clone size: .; CDR3 protein: CASRGDRVRYTF
J gene: TRBJ2-7; V gene: TRBV4-3; clone size: few; CDR3 protein: CASSQATGASSGGSYEQYF
J gene: TRBJ1-1; V gene: TRBV6-1; clone size: .; CDR3 protein: CASSEGWEGFDSTEAFF
J gene: TRBJ1-4; V gene: TRBV24-1; clone size: .; CDR3 protein: CATSLVAGHEKLFF
J gene: TRBJ1-3; V gene: TRBV28; clone size: .; CDR3 protein: CASSPTLRDRGTGNTIYF
J gene: TRBJ2-3; V gene: TRBV11-3; clone size: .; CDR3 protein: CASSPKGLAISTDTQYF
J gene: TRBJ1-2; V gene: TRBV27; clone size: few; CDR3 protein: CASSPGTGATNYGYTF
J gene: TRBJ2-1; V gene: TRBV4-2; clone size: few; CDR3 protein: CASSQDVAYNEQFF
J gene: TRBJ2-3; V gene: TRBV18; clone size: .; CDR3 protein: CASIATDTQYF
J gene: TRBJ1-3; V gene: TRBV28; clone size: .; CDR3 protein: CASRSTGTARNTIYF
J gene: TRBJ2-7; V gene: TRBV15; clone size: .; CDR3 protein: CATSAGTGSLGQYF
J gene: TRBJ1-2; V gene: TRBV19; clone size: .; CDR3 protein: CASSILGGTNYGYTF
J gene: TRBJ1-1; V gene: TRBV6-5; clone size: .; CDR3 protein: CASSYSTGAEAFF
J gene: TRBJ2-3; V gene: TRBV5-1; clone size: once; CDR3 protein: CASSDLLAVTDTQYF
J gene: TRBJ2-1; V gene: TRBV24-1; clone size: .; CDR3 protein: CATSDADRGDYNEQFF
J gene: TRBJ2-6; V gene: TRBV5-1; clone size: .; CDR3 protein: CASSLVLAGANVLTF
J gene: TRBJ1-1; V gene: TRBV4-1; clone size: .; CDR3 protein: CASSHGTANTEAFF
J gene: TRBJ2-1; V gene: TRBV5-4; clone size: .; CDR3 protein: CASSLGGLAGGVGDEQFF
J gene: TRBJ1-3; V gene: TRBV10-3; clone size: .; CDR3 protein: CAITGVGNTIYF
J gene: TRBJ2-2; V gene: TRBV3-1/TRBV3-2; clone size: .; CDR3 protein: CASSQDLVMAGDTGELFF
J gene: TRBJ1-2; V gene: TRBV18; clone size: once; CDR3 protein: CASSLNPGGDGYTF
J gene: TRBJ1-1; V gene: TRBV6-5; clone size: .; CDR3 protein: CASSYGQGVFTEAFF
J gene: TRBJ2-2; V gene: TRBV7-2; clone size: .; CDR3 protein: CASSSLPGTSVVGELFF
J gene: TRBJ1-2; V gene: TRBV4-2; clone size: .; CDR3 protein: CASSRRGGGYGYTF
J gene: TRBJ2-1; V gene: TRBV7-3; clone size: .; CDR3 protein: CASSLKADRTSGRNEQFF
J gene: TRBJ2-3; V gene: TRBV21-1; clone size: .; CDR3 protein: CATTGQVNRLGTDTQYF
J gene: TRBJ2-3; V gene: TRBV10-3; clone size: .; CDR3 protein: CAISGGQGTDTQYF
J gene: TRBJ2-7; V gene: TRBV6-5; clone size: .; CDR3 protein: CASSIAGGFSYEQYF
J gene: TRBJ2-2; V gene: TRBV3-1/TRBV3-2; clone size: few; CDR3 protein: CASSRLAGGTGELFF
J gene: TRBJ2-2; V gene: TRBV6-4; clone size: .; CDR3 protein: CASTPTPGIGELFF